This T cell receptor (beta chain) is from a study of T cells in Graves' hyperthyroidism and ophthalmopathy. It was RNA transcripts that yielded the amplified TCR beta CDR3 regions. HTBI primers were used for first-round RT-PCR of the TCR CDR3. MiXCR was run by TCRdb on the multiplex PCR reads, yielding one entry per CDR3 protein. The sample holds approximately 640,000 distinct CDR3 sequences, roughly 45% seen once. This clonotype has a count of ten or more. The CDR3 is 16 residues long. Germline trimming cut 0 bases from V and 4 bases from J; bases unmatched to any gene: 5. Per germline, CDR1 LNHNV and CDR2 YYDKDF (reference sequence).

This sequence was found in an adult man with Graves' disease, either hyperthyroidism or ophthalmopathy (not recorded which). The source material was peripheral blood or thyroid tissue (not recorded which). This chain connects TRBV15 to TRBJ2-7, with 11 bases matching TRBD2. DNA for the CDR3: TGTGCCACCAGCAGAGATACTAGCGGGAGCAGGTACGAGCAGTACTTC. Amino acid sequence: CATSRDTSGSRYEQYF. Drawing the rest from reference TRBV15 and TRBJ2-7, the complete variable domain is DAMVIQNPRYQVTQFGKPVTLSCSQTLNHNVMYWYQQKSSQAPKLLFHYYDKDFNNEADTPDNFQSRRPNTSFCFLDIRSPGLGDTAMYLCATSRDTSGSRYEQYFGPGTRLTVT.